This T cell receptor beta chain was profiled in a study of cytomegalovirus exposure and HLA in healthy donors. PCR involved 60 Vbeta and 13 Jbeta primers. Profiling relied on immunoSEQ multiplex PCR, and the TCRdb table lists in-frame clones only, not all of them. The sample contains about 100,000 clones, roughly three quarters of which appear only once. The V end lost 1 base, the J end lost 7 bases, and 7 bases lay between the germline ends. The CDR3 has 13 amino acids. Germline V lookup: CDR1 LGHNA, CDR2 YNFKEQ. This clone was seen only once. Antigen: not known. Study-level results: In a later analysis, across HLA loci, associated TCR counts were highest for DRB1, lowest for HLA-C.

The chain couples TRBV4-2 to TRBJ2-2; weak D call: TRBD2 (5 bases). Sequencing was done on a sample of PBMCs. This receptor was obtained from a female donor in good health and CMV-seropositive. The CDR3 region has the DNA TGTGCCAGCAGCCAAGTCCGGGGCGGGGAGCTGTTTTTT. It codes for CASSQVRGGELFF.